The 28 T cell receptor beta chains given below trace back to one sample, sequenced in a study of shared clonotypes between healthy human individuals (dated by TCRdb to the early 2020s). The library was produced with the immunoSEQ multiplex PCR assay. Sourced from immuneACCESS, this table was stored by TCRdb with only in-frame sequences that have V and J called. A share of the clones is absent; for the studies checked, an unresolved V gene accounts for under half, and the remainder has no known explanation. The table for this sample lists 2.3 million or so clones; just over 90% of them were counted only once. Approximately 0.4% of the sample is taken by the ten largest. Sequencing was done on a sample of naive CD4+ T cells from PBMCs. What the cell subset or site label conveys for this sample: CD45RA+ positively selected. The receptor set was obtained from a man aged 18 to 29 in good health. Some clones in this sample may be carry-over from other donors' samples.

This chain connects TRBV7-2 to TRBJ1-2; tentatively, D is TRBD1 (5 bases). V was shortened by 1 base and J by 5 bases, with 11 bases between the two germline ends. The germline gives CDR1 SGHTA, CDR2 FQGNSA. The CDR3 runs 14 residues. CDR3 nucleotide sequence: TGTGCCAGCAGCTTAGAGAACGGGGCATATGGCTACACCTTC. Translated: CASSLENGAYGYTF.

The genes are TRBV5-8 and TRBJ2-7; 8 nucleotides match TRBD1. The CDR3 runs to 14 residues. In germline, CDR1 is SGHTS, CDR2 YDEGEE. Unmatched junction bases numbered 9, after V lost 4 bases and J lost 6 bases. The CDR3 sequence is CASSPEDREAEQYF. DNA of the CDR3: TGTGCCAGCAGCCCGGAGGACAGGGAGGCCGAGCAGTACTTC.

The chain has TRBV28 and TRBJ1-5; unclear D gene. Germline lookup yields CDR1 MDHEN and CDR2 SYDVKM. There are 16 residues in the CDR3. Trimming took 1 base from V and 0 from J, leaving 10 bases between them. The CDR3 DNA follows: TGTGCCAGCAGTTTATTCGGCGGAAGTAGCAATCAGCCCCAGCATTTT. This encodes CASSLFGGSSNQPQHF.

This chain uses TRBV19 with TRBJ1-4; 7 bases are shared with TRBD1. There are 16 residues in the CDR3. In germline, CDR1 is LNHDA, CDR2 SQIVND (reference sequence). Trimming cost V 2 bases and J 13 bases; bases outside gene matches: 16. The CDR3 DNA reads TGTGCCAGTAGTATAATGACAGACAGGGTGTTTTATGGACTGTTTTTT. Protein product: CASSIMTDRVFYGLFF. Drawing the rest from reference TRBV19 and TRBJ1-4, the complete variable domain is DGGITQSPKYLFRKEGQNVTLSCEQNLNHDAMYWYRQDPGQGLRLIYYSQIVNDFQKGDIAEGYSVSREKKESFPLTVTSAQKNPTAFYLCASSIMTDRVFYGLFFGSGTQLSVL.

On this clone itself: At the DNA level, this CDR3 is encoded by other sequences in the same sample as well. The gene calls are TRBV2 and TRBJ1-1; tentatively, D is TRBD1 (5 bases). CDR3 size: 13 residues. V was trimmed by 4 bases and J by 0 bases, leaving 6 bases between them. Germline V CDR1 and CDR2: SNHLY, FYNNEI. CDR3 region: CASSGQLNTEAFF. As DNA, the CDR3 is TGTGCCAGCAGTGGACAGTTGAACACTGAAGCTTTCTTT.

The chain carries TRBV28 and TRBJ2-7; no firm D call. Looked up from germline, CDR1 is MDHEN and CDR2 is SYDVKM. Trimming removed 7 bases at V and 6 bases at J, with 10 bases between. The CDR3 has 11 residues. CDR3 region: CASTSPGEQYF. DNA of the CDR3: TGTGCCAGCACCTCCCCCGGCGAGCAGTACTTC.

The rearrangement links TRBV11-2 to TRBJ2-7; possibly TRBD1 or TRBD2 for D (5 bases each). The CDR3 contains 11 residues. Germline V gene sequence: CDR1 SGHAT, CDR2 FQNNGV. Trimming removed 9 bases from V and 6 bases from J, with 12 bases in between. In nucleotides, the CDR3 is TGTGCCAGTGTAGGGACGCGCGAGCAGTACTTC. Translated, it gives CASVGTREQYF.

This clone was detected only once. V and J are TRBV6-5 and TRBJ1-5; tentative D call: TRBD1 (6 bases). Per germline, CDR1 MNHEY and CDR2 SVGAGI. V was trimmed by 6 bases and J by 2 bases, leaving 14 bases between them. The CDR3 extends over 15 amino acids. The CDR3 coding sequence is TGTGCCAGCAGAAGAGGGGGGTGGCGCAATCAGCCCCAGCATTTT. It translates to CASRRGGWRNQPQHF.

This clone was recorded only once. The chain has TRBV2 and TRBJ2-7; no clear D gene. Looked up from germline, CDR1 is SNHLY and CDR2 is FYNNEI. Trimming removed 11 bases from V and 1 base from J, with 15 bases in between. This CDR3 has 13 residues. In nucleotides, the CDR3 is TGTGCCGCCGACGGGTCCCAATCCTACGAGCAGTACTTC. It encodes CAADGSQSYEQYF.

Worth noting for this clone: This CDR3 is also generated by other DNA sequences in the sample. The gene calls are TRBV20-1 and TRBJ2-5; D not resolved. Trimming stripped 6 bases from V and 5 bases from J, with 7 bases between. CDR3 length: 10 residues. The V gene's germline CDR1 is DFQATT and CDR2 SNEGSKA (reference sequence). Written as DNA, the CDR3 is TGCAGTGCAATCCGGGAGACCCAGTACTTC. As protein: CSAIRETQYF.

V and J are TRBV14 and TRBJ2-1; D might be TRBD1 (6 bases). V was shortened by 5 bases and J by 8 bases, with 16 bases between the two germline ends. This CDR3 contains 14 residues. CDR1 and CDR2 (germline): SGHDN, FVKESK. The CDR3 spells CASSGFQGYDEQFF. The DNA for the CDR3 is TGTGCCAGCAGCGGTTTCCAGGGGTATGATGAGCAGTTCTTC.

This sequence joins TRBV29-1 and TRBJ2-5, with D perhaps TRBD1 (5 bases). The CDR3 totals 14 residues. Trimming shortened V by 3 bases and J by 5 bases, and 16 bases separated the two germline ends. Germline CDR1 SQVTM, CDR2 ANQGSEA. The CDR3 reads CSVDSQYGAETQYF. In DNA form, the CDR3 reads TGCAGCGTTGACTCGCAGTATGGGGCGGAGACCCAGTACTTC.

About this clone: The same CDR3 arises from other DNA sequences in this sample as well. The rearrangement links TRBV7-3 to TRBJ2-7; 7 nucleotides line up with TRBD2. Germline V gene sequence: CDR1 SGHTA, CDR2 FQGTGA. There are 12 residues in the CDR3. The V segment lost 5 bases and the J segment 6 bases; nucleotides outside the gene matches: 4. This CDR3 reads CASSPPGGEQYF. CDR3 DNA: TGTGCCAGCAGCCCCCCGGGAGGCGAGCAGTACTTC.

The genes are TRBV11-2 and TRBJ2-4; 8 positions agree with TRBD1. After removal of 4 bases from V and 7 bases from J, the junction contained 6 bases not matched to a gene. Germline CDR1 and CDR2: SGHAT and FQNNGV. This CDR3 is built from 14 residues. The CDR3 reads CASSSTGTGNIQYF. The DNA for the CDR3 is TGTGCCAGCAGCTCGACCGGGACAGGTAACATTCAGTACTTC.

The genes are TRBV28 and TRBJ1-5; D is unclear. The germline V gene encodes CDR1 MDHEN and CDR2 SYDVKM. This CDR3 contains 16 residues. Between the trimmed V and J ends, which lost 3 bases and 3 bases, there was a span of 15 bases. DNA of the CDR3: TGTGCCAGCAGTTTCGCCCCCGGGCGGTACAATCAGCCCCAGCATTTT. The encoded protein is CASSFAPGRYNQPQHF.

The J gene is TRBJ1-2, the V gene TRBV7-2; D not resolved. This CDR3 is 12 amino acids long. Germline values: CDR1 SGHTA, CDR2 FQGNSA. V was pared by 1 base and J by 4 bases, with 4 bases between. The CDR3 loop is CASSLVAYGYTF. The CDR3 DNA is TGTGCCAGCAGCTTAGTGGCCTATGGCTACACCTTC.

This chain uses TRBV4-2 with TRBJ2-5; D might be TRBD1 (6 bases). The J call may be faulty, since TRBJ2-7 better matches the DNA end. The CDR3 has 13 amino acids. Germline CDR1 is LGHNA and CDR2 is YNFKEQ. CDR3 bases: TGTGCCAGCAGCCGTGAACAGGGCTACGAGCAGTACTTC. It codes for CASSREQGYEQYF.

Remarks on this clone: A read error may produce the germline difference seen at one junction end. The rearrangement links TRBV18 to TRBJ2-7; a weak D match, TRBD1 (9 bases). This CDR3 has 12 amino acids. Per the germline V gene, CDR1 is KGHSH and CDR2 is LQKENI. CDR3 sequence: CASSRQDRGLGW. In DNA, the CDR3 is TGTGCCAGCTCTCGGCAGGACAGGGGACTAGGTTGG.

This chain connects TRBV28 to TRBJ1-4; possibly TRBD1 for D (6 bases). In germline, CDR1 is MDHEN, CDR2 SYDVKM. Trimming shortened V by 7 bases and J by 3 bases, and 21 bases separated the two germline ends. The CDR3 loop spans 17 amino acids. The CDR3 nucleotides are TGTGCCAGCAAGATTGGACAGACCCGCCTACCTAATGAAAAACTGTTTTTT. Its protein is CASKIGQTRLPNEKLFF.

The V call is TRBV7-9, the J call TRBJ2-1; D tentatively fits TRBD1 or TRBD2 (6 bases each). V shed 5 bases and J shed 4 bases, with 18 bases lying between them. Per germline, CDR1 SEHNR and CDR2 FQNEAQ (reference sequence). The CDR3 length is 16 residues. CDR3 residues: CASSPMGGLGYNEQFF. The CDR3 nucleotides are TGTGCCAGCAGCCCCATGGGGGGCCTCGGGTACAATGAGCAGTTCTTC.

This chain uses TRBV5-1 with TRBJ2-1; D is uncertain. Trimming pared 0 bases from V and 0 bases from J, leaving 13 bases between. The CDR3 consists of 17 residues. Looked up from germline, CDR1 is SGHRS and CDR2 is YFSETQ. The CDR3 DNA sequence: TGCGCCAGCAGCTTGGAACCCCAGAGAACCTCCTACAATGAGCAGTTCTTC. Translated, it gives CASSLEPQRTSYNEQFF.

As regards this clone: Other DNA sequences in this sample translate to the same CDR3. The V gene is TRBV28, the J gene TRBJ1-1; D uncertain. This CDR3 has 14 amino acids. V dropped 4 bases and J dropped 0 bases, with 9 bases sitting between them. Germline V gene lookup returns CDR1 MDHEN and CDR2 SYDVKM. CDR3 nucleotide sequence: TGTGCCAGCAGTTCCCTGGGGATGAACACTGAAGCTTTCTTT. Protein sequence: CASSSLGMNTEAFF.

This chain uses TRBV29-1 with TRBJ2-5, with a possible D match to TRBD2 (6 bases). Germline lookup yields CDR1 SQVTM and CDR2 ANQGSEA. V was shortened by 5 bases and J by 4 bases, with 17 bases between the two germline ends. The CDR3 spans 14 residues. The DNA for the CDR3 is TGCAGCGTTTACGACAGTGGGGGAGGAGAGACCCAGTACTTC. Protein sequence: CSVYDSGGGETQYF. The whole variable domain, remainder taken from reference TRBV29-1 and TRBJ2-5, is SAVISQKPSRDICQRGTSLTIQCQVDSQVTMMFWYRQQPGQSLTLIATANQGSEATYESGFVIDKFPISRPNLTFSTLTVSNMSPEDSSIYLCSVYDSGGGETQYFGPGTRLLVL.

The rearrangement uses TRBV6-1 and TRBJ2-7, with D perhaps matching TRBD1 (7 bases). The ends were cut back, 7 bases at V and 2 bases at J, with 18 bases in the middle. The CDR3 is made up of 15 amino acids. Germline CDR1 reads MNHNS; CDR2 reads SASEGT. The CDR3 reads CASKRGDSNTYEQYF. The CDR3 DNA is TGTGCCAGCAAAAGGGGGGACAGTAACACCTACGAGCAGTACTTC.

The rearrangement uses TRBV4-1 and TRBJ2-1; 9 bases line up with TRBD2. The CDR3 totals 15 residues. Trimming at V came to 1 base and at J to 5 bases, leaving 3 bases not matched to a gene. Germline V CDR1 and CDR2: MGHRA, YSYEKL. For the CDR3, the DNA is TGCGCCAGCAGCCAAGGGACTAGCGACCACAATGAGCAGTTCTTC. Its translation is CASSQGTSDHNEQFF.

The chain employs TRBV10-2 and TRBJ2-1; TRBD2 aligns across 9 bases. The CDR3 is made up of 16 amino acids. The trim removed 4 bases at V and 0 bases at J, leaving 4 bases unmatched. The V gene's germline CDR1 is WSHSY and CDR2 SAAADI. CDR3 in amino acids: CASSGLAATSYNEQFF. CDR3 DNA: TGCGCCAGCAGTGGACTAGCGGCGACCTCCTACAATGAGCAGTTCTTC.

This clone was detected only a few times. Sequence at one end of the junction differs from germline and may be a read error. V and J are TRBV10-3 and TRBJ1-2; 7 bases align to TRBD1. The CDR3 length is 14 residues. Per the germline V gene, CDR1 is ENHRY and CDR2 is SYGVKD. As DNA, the CDR3 is TGTGCCATCAGACCTCCGGGACAGACCGGTGGGGCTCTCTTC. Protein: CAIRPPGQTGGALF.

A remark on this clone: Different DNA sequences within this sample yield the same CDR3. The rearrangement links TRBV5-1 to TRBJ1-5, with D unresolved. V was clipped by 4 bases and J by 4 bases, with 12 bases between them. The CDR3 is made up of 14 amino acids. Germline CDR1 is SGHRS and CDR2 is YFSETQ. The CDR3 protein is CASSPEGGNQPQHF. The CDR3 nucleotides read TGCGCCAGCAGCCCCGAGGGCGGTAATCAGCCCCAGCATTTT.